This record concerns one T cell receptor beta chain sequence. Its specific antigen is unknown. Base-call qualities are not available, and no considerably larger clone is one nucleotide away. This record belongs to a study of blood T cell repertoires in COVID-19 (dated by TCRdb to 2020 to 2021). At the level of the whole study: ImmuneRACE Cohort 3 recovered participants were defined by two consecutive negative NP/OP PCR tests, healthcare professional clearance, or symptom resolution. HLA class I and class II types, where available, came from metadata supplied by the sample provider rather than from assay-based typing. The material from the prospective study consisted of cDNA or gDNA derived from T cells, B-cell-depleted T cells, or PBMCs. Samples covering the acute and convalescent phases of COVID-19 were provided by collaborators in the United States, Italy and Spain. Sample metadata almost always included a de-identified subject ID, COVID-19 status, age in years and sex. The dataset comprised deeply sampled blood TCRbeta repertoires from subjects exposed to, actively infected with, or recovered from COVID-19. The samples were drawn from the first 160 participants of the ongoing ImmuneRACE study and from about 1,200 subjects provided by 6 global collaborators. The repertoires were released in a freely available public database meant as a resource for research on the immune response to SARS-CoV-2.

The immunoSEQ Assay, a bias-controlled multiplex PCR, was used to amplify TCRbeta CDR3 regions from genomic DNA. Per the original workflow: The number of nucleated cells in each sample was estimated by amplification of reference gene primers within the assay. To quantify the absolute abundance of each unique TCRbeta CDR3 rearrangement, sequence reads were collapsed and filtered. For each sample, productive Simpson clonality was calculated as the square root of Simpson's diversity index across productive rearrangements. Here the immuneACCESS table is served through TCRdb, limited to in-frame sequences with V and J called. Missing clones are a known gap in these copies; in checked studies unresolved V genes cover under half, and the rest lacks a known reason. That table supplies the V and J calls and clone size; D and trimming were determined from the DNA. The sample table holds around 140,000 clones, of which around 82% were seen once. The biggest ten clones account for under 4.5% of the sample.

V is cut back by 3 bases and J by 5 bases, with 4 bases in the junction unmatched. CDR1 and CDR2 are drawn from the germline V gene (reference sequence): SGHNT, YYREEE. The CDR3 starts with the cysteine, ends with the phenylalanine, and has 15 residues. The kept DNA is CDR3 alone, 45 bases in frame from the first base. Broader findings and caveats from the paper: Clinical and demographic metadata were provided uncurated, with the amount varying by source and participant.

Participants in the prospective study were aged roughly 18 to 89 years, lived in about two dozen United States geographic areas, and enrolled through a virtual design. Cohort assignment in the prospective study relied on participant-reported clinical history from a screening survey and a study questionnaire. In the prospective study, mobile phlebotomists collected whole blood, serum and a nasopharyngeal or oropharyngeal swab from each participant. Prospective study participants could optionally give additional blood draws and questionnaires over an approximately two-month period. Prospective study blood samples were shipped either frozen or at room temperature before DNA extraction.

This chain joins TRBV5-4 to TRBJ2-5, with 13 bases in between that match TRBD2. This TCR was recovered from a man aged 50 or older in a cohort exposed to, infected with or recovered from COVID-19 (not recorded which). What was sequenced was PBMCs or T cells enriched from blood (not recorded which). The sequence in DNA is TGTGCCAGCAGCTCTGGACTAGCGGGGGACGAGACCCAGTACTTC. Translated, it reads CASSSGLAGDETQYF.